This T cell receptor beta chain was captured in a study of cytomegalovirus exposure and HLA in healthy donors. The overall study: Findings of an earlier analysis included roughly 110 million unique TCR beta sequences from roughly 190 million T cells. Findings of the study overall: DRB1 showed the most TCR associations and HLA-C the fewest in a later analysis, as rates varied by HLA locus. Later analysis associated a missense DCLRE1C variant with TCR beta V- and J-gene trimming. Per a prior analysis, the majority of TCR beta V segments were productive roughly 90% or roughly 30% of the time.

A remark on this clone: Antigen unknown.

Per the germline V gene, CDR1 is SEHNR and CDR2 is FQNEAQ (reference sequence). This CDR3 is built from 15 residues. The V end was cut by 5 bases, the J end by 3 bases, with 13 bases between. Primers for the PCR totalled 60 Vbeta and 13 Jbeta. Clones were read by immunoSEQ multiplex PCR, and TCRdb kept only the in-frame ones, dropping some. The sample consists of roughly 80,000 clones, about four fifths of them appearing once. Specimen: PBMCs. The receptor was derived from a woman aged 25 to 39 in good health and CMV-seronegative. This chain connects TRBV7-9 to TRBJ2-2; TRBD1 might be the D (5 bases). The CDR3 spells CASSPGNRDTGELFF. The DNA for the CDR3 is TGTGCCAGCAGCCCAGGGAACCGGGACACCGGGGAGCTGTTTTTT. The full variable domain, with the rest looked up from reference TRBV7-9 and TRBJ2-2, is DTGVSQNPRHKITKRGQNVTFRCDPISEHNRLYWYRQTLGQGPEFLTYFQNEAQLEKSRLLSDRFSAERPKGSFSTLEIQRTEQGDSAMYLCASSPGNRDTGELFFGEGSRLTVL.